The source of this T cell receptor beta chain is a study of T cells in localized non-small cell lung cancer. Profiled with immunoSEQ multiplex PCR; TCRdb holds only in-frame clones, not every one. The sample holds under 100,000 clones; more than 75% are singletons and the top ten take around 20%. Worth noting for this clone: The antigen remains undetermined.

Study conclusions and caveats: It was uninvolved adjacent lung that showed the highest T cell clonality, exceeding tumor.

The germline V gene encodes CDR1 MNHEY and CDR2 SVGAGI. CDR3 length: 15 residues. J gave up 7 bases and V 8 bases, and 13 bases lay outside the gene matches. V gene TRBV6-5 combines with J gene TRBJ2-1; 8 bases agree with TRBD2. The receptor was derived from a woman aged 35-75 years with stage I squamous cell lung carcinoma. The specimen was peripheral blood, collected before any cancer treatment. CDR3 in amino acids: CASLRGGSGVNEQFF. In DNA, the CDR3 is TGTGCCAGCCTTCGGGGGGGTAGCGGGGTAAATGAGCAGTTCTTC.